The present entry profiles one T cell receptor (beta chain) with its context. Its matching antigen is unknown. The sample is drawn from a study of blood T cells in healthy people across ages. In the study overall: About one barcoded beta molecule per two T cells was the capture yield of template switching. The study, taken as a whole, reports: Researchers said unsorted PBMCs prevented a conclusive naive versus antigen-experienced comparison.

Approximately 9 milliliters was the volume of peripheral blood drawn from each donor. Sample-barcoded 5' priming and a J-beta primer mix drove a second PCR of about 7 to 12 cycles. Tagging of each cDNA molecule was performed by a template-switch adaptor with 12 random nucleotides. Using its own MiXCR run on the 5' RACE reads, TCRdb lists one record per CDR3 protein. Of approximately 800,000 distinct CDR3 sequences detected, around 34% appear once; the ten largest clones hold approximately 13%. The sample comprised blood. The receptor comes from a man aged 18 to 35 in good health.

CDR3 residues: CASSLVGLAGDTQYF. The CDR3 DNA reads TGTGCCAGCAGTTTGGTGGGGCTAGCGGGGGATACGCAGTATTTT. The J gene is TRBJ2-3, the V gene TRBV12-3 or TRBV12-4, with 9 bases identical to TRBD2. This CDR3 has 15 residues. J was trimmed by 6 bases and V by 3 bases; bases with no gene match: 7.